Each of the 27 T cell receptor beta chains below was sequenced from the same sample in a study of blood T cell repertoires in COVID-19. Using immunoSEQ multiplex PCR, the repertoire was profiled, and TCRdb retains in-frame clones only, with some absent. The sample includes about 150,000 clones, about four fifths of them seen just once. The sample taken for sequencing was PBMCs or T cells enriched from blood (not recorded which). The receptors stem from a woman aged 45 to 65 with acute COVID-19.

Only one count was recorded for this clone. The rearrangement links TRBV3-1 (or the pseudogene TRBV3-2) to TRBJ1-2, with 9 bases that match TRBD1. Germline CDR1 and CDR2: LGHDT and YNNKEL (reference sequence). Trimming took 0 bases from V and 3 from J; bases not matched to a gene: 14. The CDR3 totals 19 residues. CDR3 loop: CASSQDKPGQGQSHYGYTF. CDR3 in DNA: TGTGCCAGCAGCCAAGACAAACCGGGACAGGGACAGTCTCACTATGGCTACACCTTC.

The chain uses TRBV11-2 and TRBJ2-7, with D possibly TRBD1 on 5 matching bases. Germline V gives CDR1 SGHAT, CDR2 FQNNGV. The CDR3 sequence is 13 residues long. The V gene lost 5 bases and the J gene lost 1 base, with 9 bases spanning the gap. CDR3 DNA sequence: TGTGCCAGCAGCCTACAGGATTCCTACGAGCAGTACTTC. Translation gives CASSLQDSYEQYF.

This clone is deemed medium-sized. The chain joins TRBV7-9 to TRBJ2-3; 7 positions match TRBD1. V dropped 5 bases and J dropped 6; count of bases not matched to a gene: 8. The CDR3 has 14 amino acids. Germline V gives CDR1 SEHNR, CDR2 FQNEAQ (reference sequence). CDR3 sequence reads: CASSLEGGKDTQYF. Here the CDR3 DNA reads TGTGCCAGCAGCCTCGAAGGGGGCAAGGATACGCAGTATTTT.

J is TRBJ1-1 and V is TRBV9; D possibly corresponds to TRBD1 (5 bases). Trimming took off 2 bases at V and 4 bases at J, with 12 bases between the two ends. This CDR3 region has 14 residues. Per germline, CDR1 SGDLS and CDR2 YYNGEE. In DNA, the CDR3 is TGTGCCAGCAGCGTGACTTCCGGGGGCACTGAAGCTTTCTTT. It translates to CASSVTSGGTEAFF.

V is TRBV4-3 and J is TRBJ2-1; 11 nucleotides line up with TRBD2. Germline trimming cut 4 bases from V and 7 bases from J; bases unmatched to any gene: 9. The CDR3 has 16 residues. The V gene's germline CDR1 is LGHNA and CDR2 YSLEER. The CDR3 nucleotides read TGCGCCAGCAGCCTACGGGGGCTAGCGGGAGGAAATGAGCAGTTCTTC. This gives the protein CASSLRGLAGGNEQFF.

This clone was seen a handful of times. The rearrangement uses TRBV19 and TRBJ2-6; D gene ambiguous. Per the germline V gene, CDR1 is LNHDA and CDR2 is SQIVND (reference sequence). With 0 bases removed from V and 4 bases from J, the gap between germline ends came to 10 bases. CDR3 length equals 16 residues. DNA of the CDR3: TGTGCCAGTAGTATAGAGTCTGGCAACGGGGCCAACGTCCTGACTTTC. Translation: CASSIESGNGANVLTF.

The rearrangement uses TRBV3-1 (or the pseudogene TRBV3-2) and TRBJ2-6; 7 bases match TRBD2. This CDR3 region has 17 residues. Germline CDR1 reads LGHDT; CDR2 reads YNNKEL (reference sequence). V was clipped by 2 bases and J by 0 bases; unmatched bases: 4. The CDR3 DNA is TGTGCCAGCAGCCAATTGAGCGGGAACTCTGGGGCCAACGTCCTGACTTTC. It yields the protein CASSQLSGNSGANVLTF.

This chain connects TRBV18 to TRBJ2-7; 8 nucleotides agree with TRBD2. The length of the CDR3 is 15 residues. V trimming: 0 bases; J trimming: 0 bases; junction bases outside the gene matches: 1. Looked up from germline, CDR1 is KGHSH and CDR2 is LQKENI. The CDR3 is CASSPPGTSSYEQYF. CDR3 nucleotide sequence: TGTGCCAGCTCACCACCGGGGACTAGCTCCTACGAGCAGTACTTC.

The gene calls are TRBV3-1 (or the pseudogene TRBV3-2) and TRBJ2-2, with 7 bases lining up with TRBD2. Per germline, CDR1 LGHDT and CDR2 YNNKEL (reference sequence). Trimming cost V 4 bases and J 0 bases; bases outside gene matches: 5. The CDR3 runs to 16 residues. As DNA, the CDR3 is TGTGCCAGCAGCCCGGGCGCGGGAGCGAACACCGGGGAGCTGTTTTTT. Residues: CASSPGAGANTGELFF.

This chain joins TRBV13 and TRBJ1-1; D gene ambiguous. Germline values: CDR1 PRHDT, CDR2 FYEKMQ (reference sequence). This CDR3 has 14 residues. Trimming shortened V by 4 bases and J by 2 bases, and 11 bases separated the two germline ends. CDR3 amino acids: CASSSAGINTEAFF. The CDR3 DNA is TGTGCCAGCAGCTCGGCGGGGATAAACACTGAAGCTTTCTTT.

The gene calls are TRBV3-1 (or the pseudogene TRBV3-2) and TRBJ2-5; D is perhaps TRBD2 (6 bases). Germline assignment: CDR1 LGHDT and CDR2 YNNKEL (reference sequence). Trimming stripped 4 bases from V and 7 bases from J, with 13 bases between. The CDR3 has 13 residues. The CDR3 region has the DNA TGTGCCAGCAGCCCTCGGGGGTTAGGGACCCAGTACTTC. The encoded protein is CASSPRGLGTQYF.

The chain has TRBV5-1 and TRBJ1-2; 7 nucleotides align to TRBD1. This CDR3 has 14 amino acids. V was pared by 4 bases and J by 7 bases, with 10 bases of the junction left unmatched. Germline V gene sequence: CDR1 SGHRS, CDR2 YFSETQ. CDR3 protein: CASSSRQGGFGYTF. The CDR3 DNA is TGCGCCAGCAGCAGCCGACAGGGTGGGTTTGGCTACACCTTC.

V usage is TRBV5-1 and J usage is TRBJ2-3; 8 positions match TRBD2. The CDR3 is 16 amino acids. From germline, CDR1 is SGHRS and CDR2 YFSETQ. V was clipped by 0 bases and J by 6 bases; unmatched bases: 9. Written as DNA, the CDR3 is TGCGCCAGCAGCTTGGGGTCGGCGGGAGGTGGCGATACGCAGTATTTT. This sequence encodes CASSLGSAGGGDTQYF.

The CDR3 protein is CATSRDLEQTPEQYF. The CDR3, as DNA: TGTGCCACCAGCAGAGATCTCGAACAGACCCCCGAGCAGTACTTC. The J gene is TRBJ2-7, the V gene TRBV15; D ambiguous. The CDR3 has 15 amino acids. V lost 0 bases and J 6 bases, leaving 15 bases between the germline ends. In germline, CDR1 is LNHNV, CDR2 YYDKDF (reference sequence).

The table lists this clone with a count of one. The rearrangement links TRBV11-2 to TRBJ1-2, with a weak D call TRBD1 (6 bases). CDR1 and CDR2 (germline): SGHAT, FQNNGV. Trimming pared 0 bases from V and 5 bases from J, leaving 10 bases between. The CDR3 covers 14 residues. CDR3 DNA: TGTGCCAGCAGCTTAGATGGCAGGGGATATGGCTACACCTTC. Translated: CASSLDGRGYGYTF.

The chain uses TRBV27 and TRBJ1-5; TRBD1 might be the D (5 bases). The CDR3 has 13 amino acids. Per the germline V gene, CDR1 is MNHEY and CDR2 is SMNVEV (reference sequence). V was clipped by 10 bases and J by 6 bases, with 16 bases between them. The CDR3 nucleotides read TGTGCCACCTCCAGTCAAGGGGCTCAGCCCCAGCATTTT. Amino acid sequence: CATSSQGAQPQHF.

The gene calls are TRBV19 and TRBJ1-5; D gene ambiguous. Deletions cut 7 bases from V and 8 bases from J, with 12 bases between. The CDR3 totals 12 residues. CDR1 is LNHDA and CDR2 is SQIVND in the germline V gene (reference sequence). The CDR3 loop is CASNRGLEPQHF. The CDR3 bases are TGTGCCAGTAATCGCGGGCTAGAGCCCCAGCATTTT.

The V call is TRBV5-1, the J call TRBJ2-2; D possibly corresponds to TRBD1 (6 bases). Germline V gene sequence: CDR1 SGHRS, CDR2 YFSETQ. This CDR3 contains 17 residues. Trimming took 4 bases from V and 4 from J, leaving 20 bases between them. In nucleotides, the CDR3 is TGCGCCAGCAGCCCCGAACCAACCTCCAGGGGCACCGGGGAGCTGTTTTTT. Protein product: CASSPEPTSRGTGELFF.

On this clone itself: Additional DNA sequences in this sample encode the identical CDR3. The chain couples TRBV30 to TRBJ2-7; weak D call: TRBD2 (6 bases). The CDR3 sequence is 12 residues long. The V and J ends lost 2 bases and 4 bases respectively, with 9 bases between them. Germline V lookup: CDR1 GTSNPN, CDR2 SVGIG (reference sequence). In DNA form, the CDR3 reads TGTGCCTGGAGTTCTGGAGGGTACGAGCAGTACTTC. Protein product: CAWSSGGYEQYF.

The chain recombines TRBV7-3 with TRBJ1-1; no clear D. From germline, CDR1 is SGHTA and CDR2 FQGTGA. This CDR3 comprises 13 residues. V lost 4 bases to trimming and J lost 3 bases, with 9 bases between them. The CDR3 region is CASSSMRDTEAFF. DNA of the CDR3: TGTGCCAGCAGCTCCATGAGGGACACTGAAGCTTTCTTT. The entire variable domain, with the rest obtained from reference TRBV7-3 and TRBJ1-1, is as follows: GAGVSQTPSNKVTEKGKYVELRCDPISGHTALYWYRQSLGQGPEFLIYFQGTGAADDSGLPNDRFFAVRPEGSVSTLKIQRTERGDSAVYLCASSSMRDTEAFFGQGTRLTVV.

The chain joins TRBV5-6 to TRBJ2-3, with a possible D match to TRBD2 (5 bases). This CDR3 spans 15 amino acids. Deletions cut 5 bases from V and 1 base from J, with 14 bases between. Per the germline V gene, CDR1 is SGHDT and CDR2 is YYEEEE. CDR3 amino acids: CASSHRRTGTDTQYF. CDR3 nucleotide sequence: TGTGCCAGCAGTCATAGACGGACTGGCACAGATACGCAGTATTTT.

The chain is built from TRBV5-1 and TRBJ2-1; D perhaps matches TRBD2 (5 bases). V was cut by 2 bases and J by 2 bases, with 14 bases left in between. In germline, CDR1 is SGHRS, CDR2 YFSETQ. This CDR3 is built from 16 residues. The CDR3 protein is CASSLEGGGAYNEQFF. DNA for the CDR3: TGCGCCAGCAGCTTAGAAGGCGGAGGCGCCTACAATGAGCAGTTCTTC.

This chain connects TRBV5-8 to TRBJ1-6; D is uncertain. Trimming removed 6 bases at V and 3 bases at J, with 10 bases between. The CDR3 spans 14 residues. Per the germline V gene, CDR1 is SGHTS and CDR2 is YDEGEE. CDR3: CASTITGYNSPLHF. CDR3 nucleotides: TGTGCCAGCACCATAACCGGCTATAATTCACCCCTCCACTTT. Supplemented by reference TRBV5-8 and TRBJ1-6, the full variable domain reads EAGVTQSPTHLIKTRGQQATLRCSPISGHTSVYWYQQALGLGLQFLLWYDEGEERNRGNFPPRFSGRQFPNYSSELNVNALELEDSALYLCASTITGYNSPLHFGNGTRLTVT.

This clone was seen just once. The chain employs TRBV18 and TRBJ1-1; the D is unclear. The V and J ends lost 3 bases and 1 base respectively, with 9 bases between them. The germline gives CDR1 KGHSH, CDR2 LQKENI. This CDR3 is built from 14 residues. The DNA of the CDR3 is TGTGCCAGCTCACCTCTTCAACAGAACACTGAAGCTTTCTTT. This gives the protein CASSPLQQNTEAFF.

The chain is built from TRBV9 and TRBJ1-1, with unresolved D. V gave up 4 bases and J gave up 1 base, with 11 bases separating them. The germline V gene has CDR1 SGDLS and CDR2 YYNGEE. This CDR3 contains 14 residues. Written as DNA, the CDR3 is TGTGCCAGCAGCCCCCGGGGTAGGAACACTGAAGCTTTCTTT. It is translated as CASSPRGRNTEAFF.

This clone is a singleton in its sample. The rearrangement uses TRBV7-9 and TRBJ1-2; D is possibly TRBD1 (5 bases). The germline V and J ends were trimmed by 5 bases and 7 bases, with 17 bases remaining between them. CDR1 is SEHNR, CDR2 FQNEAQ, per germline (reference sequence). The CDR3 is made up of 14 amino acids. For the CDR3, the DNA is TGTGCCAGCAGCGCCGAACAGGTCTACTCTGGCTACACCTTC. Its protein is CASSAEQVYSGYTF.

J is TRBJ1-1 and V is TRBV7-9; D remains unclear. CDR1 and CDR2 from the germline V gene are SEHNR and FQNEAQ (reference sequence). The V gene lost 1 base and the J gene lost 2 bases, with 8 bases spanning the gap. The CDR3 spans 14 residues. CDR3 nucleotide sequence: TGTGCCAGCAGCTTAGGCCACATAAACACTGAAGCTTTCTTT. Amino acids: CASSLGHINTEAFF.